A selection of T cell receptor beta chains follows, all from one sample in a study of blood T cells in healthy people across ages. MiXCR, run by TCRdb on the 5' RACE reads, gives a single entry per CDR3 protein. Of about 940,000 distinct CDR3 sequences in the sample, 48% were seen once. The sequenced material came from blood. All receptors come from a man in his thirties or forties in good health. Both conserved end residues are part of each CDR3. The D gene is left open where the match is weak.

j_call: TRBJ2-2
v_call: TRBV4-1
d_call: NA
cdr3_aa: CASSHWTEKLTGELFF

j_call: TRBJ2-7
v_call: TRBV30
d_call: NA
cdr3_aa: CAWSEGIYEQYF

j_call: TRBJ1-5
v_call: TRBV18
d_call: NA
cdr3_aa: CASSQGDSGQPQHF

j_call: TRBJ1-6
v_call: TRBV11-2
d_call: NA
cdr3_aa: CAGSIRDYSPLHF

j_call: TRBJ2-7
v_call: TRBV30
d_call: NA
cdr3_aa: CAWNIGSYEQYF

j_call: TRBJ2-3
v_call: TRBV6-1
d_call: TRBD1
cdr3_aa: CASSDPGTGRPDTQYF

j_call: TRBJ2-2
v_call: TRBV6-4
d_call: NA
cdr3_aa: CASSVGVPGELFF

j_call: TRBJ2-1
v_call: TRBV20-1
d_call: TRBD2
cdr3_aa: CSASTSGGRNEQFF

j_call: TRBJ2-2
v_call: TRBV7-9
d_call: NA
cdr3_aa: CAMLDDGEAGELFF

j_call: TRBJ1-5
v_call: TRBV27
d_call: NA
cdr3_aa: CASSDYQGQPQHF

j_call: TRBJ1-2
v_call: TRBV7-2
d_call: NA
cdr3_aa: CASSLASAENYGYTF

j_call: TRBJ2-5
v_call: TRBV4-1
d_call: NA
cdr3_aa: CASSQEWRVETQYF

j_call: TRBJ1-4
v_call: TRBV9
d_call: NA
cdr3_aa: CASSGQGILSEKLFF

j_call: TRBJ1-5
v_call: TRBV18
d_call: NA
cdr3_aa: CASSLDRMQPQHF

j_call: TRBJ1-2
v_call: TRBV21-1
d_call: NA
cdr3_aa: CAIRTGEGYTF

j_call: TRBJ2-1
v_call: TRBV7-2
d_call: NA
cdr3_aa: CASSHEYNEQFF

j_call: TRBJ1-5
v_call: TRBV6-1
d_call: TRBD1
cdr3_aa: CASSVQGAWNQPQHF

j_call: TRBJ2-7
v_call: TRBV10-3
d_call: TRBD2
cdr3_aa: CAIAGDHSYEQYF

j_call: TRBJ2-4
v_call: TRBV4-2
d_call: NA
cdr3_aa: CASSHLDSPGKNIQYF

j_call: TRBJ2-1
v_call: TRBV29-1
d_call: NA
cdr3_aa: CSVDEGIEQFF

j_call: TRBJ2-1
v_call: TRBV6-1
d_call: NA
cdr3_aa: CASIEMGRPYNEQFF

j_call: TRBJ2-6
v_call: TRBV29-1
d_call: NA
cdr3_aa: CSVDVGSGANVLTF

j_call: TRBJ2-3
v_call: TRBV6-5
d_call: NA
cdr3_aa: CASLGDSSDTQYF

j_call: TRBJ2-3
v_call: TRBV20-1
d_call: NA
cdr3_aa: CSARDPMAGTDTQYF

j_call: TRBJ2-5
v_call: TRBV20-1
d_call: TRBD1
cdr3_aa: CSAALRDRVKRAQETQYF

j_call: TRBJ2-1
v_call: TRBV10-2
d_call: NA
cdr3_aa: CASSVLGRYNEQFF

j_call: TRBJ2-7
v_call: TRBV29-1
d_call: NA
cdr3_aa: CSVVMKSERGPSYEQYF

j_call: TRBJ2-7
v_call: TRBV20-1
d_call: TRBD2
cdr3_aa: CNASRTSGYEQYF

j_call: TRBJ1-2
v_call: TRBV7-2
d_call: NA
cdr3_aa: CASSLEGLVYGYTF

j_call: TRBJ1-6
v_call: TRBV7-9
d_call: NA
cdr3_aa: CASSLESSSPLHF

j_call: TRBJ2-1
v_call: TRBV7-9
d_call: TRBD2
cdr3_aa: CASSLSGTSGNEQFF

j_call: TRBJ2-1
v_call: TRBV7-2
d_call: TRBD2
cdr3_aa: CASSLLSGGLTNEQFF

j_call: TRBJ2-7
v_call: TRBV12-3/TRBV12-4
d_call: NA
cdr3_aa: CASRKSRIDSPNSYEQYF

j_call: TRBJ2-4
v_call: TRBV11-2
d_call: NA
cdr3_aa: CASSLVVQGIGIQYF

j_call: TRBJ2-2
v_call: TRBV3-1
d_call: TRBD2
cdr3_aa: CASMGLAGNTGELFF

j_call: TRBJ2-1
v_call: TRBV12-3/TRBV12-4
d_call: TRBD2
cdr3_aa: CASGRRAGGPYNEQFF

j_call: NA
v_call: TRBV6-2/TRBV6-3
d_call: NA
cdr3_aa: CASSYGGHNEQYF

j_call: TRBJ2-3
v_call: TRBV20-1
d_call: TRBD2
cdr3_aa: CSARRRAGTDTQYF

j_call: TRBJ2-4
v_call: TRBV2
d_call: TRBD1
cdr3_aa: CASSGQGLAKNIQYF

j_call: TRBJ2-7
v_call: TRBV2
d_call: NA
cdr3_aa: CATQVSYEQYF